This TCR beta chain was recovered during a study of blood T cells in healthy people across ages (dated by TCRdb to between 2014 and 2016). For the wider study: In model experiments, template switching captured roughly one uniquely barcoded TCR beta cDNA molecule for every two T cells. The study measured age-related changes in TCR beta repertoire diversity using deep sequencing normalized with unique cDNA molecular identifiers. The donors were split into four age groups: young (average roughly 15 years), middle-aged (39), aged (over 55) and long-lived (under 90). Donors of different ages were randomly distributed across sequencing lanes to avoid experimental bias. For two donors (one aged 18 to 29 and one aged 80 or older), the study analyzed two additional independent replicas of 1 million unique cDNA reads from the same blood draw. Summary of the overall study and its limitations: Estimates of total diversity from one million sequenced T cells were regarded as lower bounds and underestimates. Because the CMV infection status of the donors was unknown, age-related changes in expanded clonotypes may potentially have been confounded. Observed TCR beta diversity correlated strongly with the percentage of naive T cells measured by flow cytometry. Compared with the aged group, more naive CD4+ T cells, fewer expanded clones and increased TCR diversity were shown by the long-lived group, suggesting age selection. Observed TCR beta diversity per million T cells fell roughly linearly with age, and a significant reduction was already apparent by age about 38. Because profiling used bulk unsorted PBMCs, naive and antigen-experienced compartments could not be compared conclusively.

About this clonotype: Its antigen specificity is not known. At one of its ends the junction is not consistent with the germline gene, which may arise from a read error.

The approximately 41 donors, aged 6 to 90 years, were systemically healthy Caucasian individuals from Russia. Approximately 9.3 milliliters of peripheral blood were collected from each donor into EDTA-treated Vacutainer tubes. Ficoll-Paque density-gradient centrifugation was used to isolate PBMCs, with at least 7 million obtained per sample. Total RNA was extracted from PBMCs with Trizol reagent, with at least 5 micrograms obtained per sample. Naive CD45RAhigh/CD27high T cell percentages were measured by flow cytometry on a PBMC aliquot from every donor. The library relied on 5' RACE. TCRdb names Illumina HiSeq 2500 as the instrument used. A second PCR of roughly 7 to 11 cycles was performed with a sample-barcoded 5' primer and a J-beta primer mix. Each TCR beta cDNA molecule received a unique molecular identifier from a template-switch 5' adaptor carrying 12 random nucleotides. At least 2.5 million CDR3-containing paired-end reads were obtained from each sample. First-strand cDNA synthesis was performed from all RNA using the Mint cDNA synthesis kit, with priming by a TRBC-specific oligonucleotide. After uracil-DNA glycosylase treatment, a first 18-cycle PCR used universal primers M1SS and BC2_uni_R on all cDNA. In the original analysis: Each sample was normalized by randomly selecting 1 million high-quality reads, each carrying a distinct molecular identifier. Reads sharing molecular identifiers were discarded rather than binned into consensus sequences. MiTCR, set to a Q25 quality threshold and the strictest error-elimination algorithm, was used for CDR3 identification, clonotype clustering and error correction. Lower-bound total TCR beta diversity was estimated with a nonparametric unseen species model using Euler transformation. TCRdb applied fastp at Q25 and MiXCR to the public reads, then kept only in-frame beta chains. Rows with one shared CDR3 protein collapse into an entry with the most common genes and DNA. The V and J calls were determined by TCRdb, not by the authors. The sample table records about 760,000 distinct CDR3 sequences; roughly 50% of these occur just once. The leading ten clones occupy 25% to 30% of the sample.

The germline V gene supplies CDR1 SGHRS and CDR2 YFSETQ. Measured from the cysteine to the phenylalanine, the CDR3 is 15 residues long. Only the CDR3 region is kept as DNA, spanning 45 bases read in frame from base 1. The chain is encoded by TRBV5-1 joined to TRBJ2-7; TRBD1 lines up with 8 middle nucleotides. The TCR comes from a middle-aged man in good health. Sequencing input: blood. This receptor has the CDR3 CASSLAGTGPYEQYF. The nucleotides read TGTGCCAGCAGCTTAGCTGGGACAGGCCCCTACGAGCAGTACTTC.